This T cell receptor beta chain was observed in a study of blood T cell repertoires in COVID-19. The table came from immunoSEQ multiplex PCR; TCRdb's copy has only in-frame clones and leaves some out. The sample carries under 350,000 clones, 75% to 90% recorded once. The sequenced material came from peripheral blood. The clonotype comes from a man between 40 and 49 years old with acute or convalescent COVID-19.

The CDR3 reads CASSYEAGFYTEAFF. The CDR3 DNA follows: TGTGCCAGCAGTTACGAGGCAGGGTTTTACACTGAAGCTTTCTTT. This chain uses TRBV6-5 with TRBJ1-1, with D possibly matching TRBD1 (5 bases). The CDR3 sequence is 15 residues long. Trimming removed 2 bases at V and 3 bases at J, with 13 bases between. Germline lookup yields CDR1 MNHEY and CDR2 SVGAGI.